The clone carrying this T cell receptor (beta chain) was picked up a small number of times. Blood dates from first hyperthyroidism diagnosis, before any ophthalmopathy symptoms. Researchers amplified the TCR beta CDR3 regions from RNA transcripts. During a first-round RT-PCR of the TCR CDR3, the HTBI primer set was used. From the multiplex PCR reads, TCRdb called clonotypes with MiXCR, one entry per CDR3 protein. The sample has more than 300,000 distinct CDR3 sequences; 15% to 20% are singletons. The record originates from a study of T cells in Graves' hyperthyroidism and ophthalmopathy. CDR3 length: 15 amino acids. V lost 0 bases and J 0 bases, leaving 8 bases between the germline ends. Germline loops: CDR1 SGHDT, CDR2 YYEEEE.

The gene calls are TRBV5-6 and TRBJ2-3; D not resolved. The sample comprised blood. The TCR was taken from a woman aged 25 to 39 with Graves' hyperthyroidism that later progressed to Graves' ophthalmopathy. DNA for the CDR3: TGTGCCAGCAGCTTGGCACGTTCCAGCACAGATACGCAGTATTTT. Translating it yields CASSLARSSTDTQYF.